The clone carrying this TCR delta chain was seen more than once but under ten times. What it binds is unknown. Different DNA sequences within this sample yield the same CDR3. RNA was extracted from the cells and then reverse transcribed. Multiplex PCR used pooled V-gene forward primers and a constant-region reverse primer to amplify CDR3s. TCRdb fed the multiplex PCR reads to CATT. The table shows 70,000 or so delta-chain clones, with roughly a third occurring only once. This sample is part of a study of Vδ1+ human thymocytes. Study-wide findings and caveats: Despite high sort purity, approximately 20% of thymic T cell receptor delta sequences were Vdelta2. Thymic TRG and TRD repertoires appeared highly polyclonal.

V was trimmed by 4 bases and J by 4 bases, leaving 12 bases between them. This CDR3 comprises 13 residues. Germline V gives CDR1 GEAIGNYY, CDR2 EKD. Alphabeta T cells were depleted, then CD3+ Vdelta1+ Vdelta2- thymocytes were FACS-sorted. Purity of the sorted Vdelta1+ thymocytes ranged from about 97% to 99.6%. The source material was Vdelta1+ gamma-delta thymocytes from the thymus. Subset specified: FACS-sorted CD3+ TCRalphabeta- TCRVdelta1+ TCRVdelta2- thymocytes. The TCR comes from a boy in the first two years of life who had congenital heart surgery. The chain combines TRDV2 with TRDJ1; D unresolved. The CDR3 loop reads CACEGVARDKLIF. The CDR3 bases are TGTGCCTGTGAGGGTGTCGCACGCGATAAACTCATCTTT.